The 23 T cell receptor beta chains reported below all come from one sample, sequenced in a study of blood T cell repertoires in COVID-19 (dated by TCRdb to about 2020). The library came from the immunoSEQ multiplex PCR assay. Entries here come from immuneACCESS through TCRdb and include only in-frame sequences with V and J called. Some clones fail to appear in such tables; in the studies checked, an unresolved V gene covers under half of the shortfall, and the cause of the remainder is unknown. Recorded for this sample are around 230,000 clones; around four fifths of them occurred a single time. The top ten clonotypes cover 15% of the sample. The sample consisted of PBMCs or T cells enriched from blood (not recorded which). These TCRs come from a man aged 40-49 years who had recovered from COVID-19.

The genes are TRBV6-1 and TRBJ1-6; D is unresolved. The CDR3 is made up of 13 amino acids. The ends were cut back, 0 bases at V and 7 bases at J, with 4 bases in the middle. The germline V gene encodes CDR1 MNHNS and CDR2 SASEGT. The CDR3 region is CASSEAENSPLHF. CDR3 DNA: TGTGCCAGCAGTGAAGCGGAGAATTCACCCCTCCACTTT.

The rearrangement joins TRBV29-1 to TRBJ2-5; no clear D. Deletions cut 4 bases from V and 0 bases from J, with 9 bases between. Germline lookup yields CDR1 SQVTM and CDR2 ANQGSEA. The CDR3 runs to 13 residues. The CDR3 bases are TGCAGCGTTGTGTTGTCCGACCAAGAGACCCAGTACTTC. It encodes CSVVLSDQETQYF. The full variable domain, with the rest looked up from reference TRBV29-1 and TRBJ2-5, is SAVISQKPSRDICQRGTSLTIQCQVDSQVTMMFWYRQQPGQSLTLIATANQGSEATYESGFVIDKFPISRPNLTFSTLTVSNMSPEDSSIYLCSVVLSDQETQYFGPGTRLLVL.

The chain combines TRBV5-1 with TRBJ2-2; the D is unclear. In germline, CDR1 is SGHRS, CDR2 YFSETQ. The CDR3 length is 15 residues. V was clipped by 6 bases and J by 0 bases, with 12 bases between them. The CDR3 spells CASNQGGANTGELFF. CDR3 in DNA: TGCGCCAGCAACCAAGGTGGAGCGAACACCGGGGAGCTGTTTTTT.

The chain is built from TRBV10-1 and TRBJ1-1, with D possibly being TRBD1 (6 bases). The CDR3 spans 14 residues. V gave up 3 bases and J gave up 4 bases, with 12 bases separating them. Looked up from germline, CDR1 is WNHNN and CDR2 is SYGVQD (reference sequence). As DNA, the CDR3 is TGCGCCAGCAGTGATGAGGGACATAGCACTGAAGCTTTCTTT. It is translated as CASSDEGHSTEAFF.

This chain uses TRBV29-1 with TRBJ2-4, with D tentatively TRBD2 (5 bases). Germline lookup yields CDR1 SQVTM and CDR2 ANQGSEA. The CDR3 totals 14 residues. Trimming took 4 bases from V and 0 from J, leaving 10 bases between them. CDR3 sequence (DNA): TGCAGCGTTGTGGCTAGCCTAGCCAAAAACATTCAGTACTTC. Protein sequence: CSVVASLAKNIQYF.

J is TRBJ2-3 and V is TRBV7-3; 15 bases are a match to TRBD2. This CDR3 is built from 18 residues. Germline CDR1 reads SGHTA; CDR2 reads FQGTGA. V shed 2 bases and J 2 bases; nucleotides not matched to a gene: 5. As DNA, the CDR3 is TGTGCCAGCAGCTTATTCGGGACTAGCGGGGGGTACACAGATACGCAGTATTTT. Amino acids: CASSLFGTSGGYTDTQYF.

The chain is built from TRBV27 and TRBJ2-7; a weak D match, TRBD2 (5 bases). Deletions cut 3 bases from V and 2 bases from J, with 14 bases between. This CDR3 spans 15 amino acids. Looked up from germline, CDR1 is MNHEY and CDR2 is SMNVEV (reference sequence). The CDR3 nucleotides are TGTGCCAGCAGTTTGACCGGGGTAAAAGCCTACGAGCAGTACTTC. Protein: CASSLTGVKAYEQYF.

The CDR3 loop reads CASYVGRGNSGNTIYF. CDR3 in DNA: TGTGCCAGCTACGTCGGCAGGGGGAACTCTGGAAACACCATATATTTT. The chain uses TRBV27 and TRBJ1-3; TRBD1 agrees at 7 bases. After removal of 8 bases from V and 0 bases from J, the junction contained 10 bases not matched to a gene. CDR1 is MNHEY, CDR2 SMNVEV, per germline (reference sequence). This CDR3 spans 16 amino acids.

V usage is TRBV28 and J usage is TRBJ2-4; 7 bases match TRBD1. This CDR3 contains 16 residues. Germline assignment: CDR1 MDHEN and CDR2 SYDVKM. V shed 1 base, J shed 3 bases, and the junction held 6 bases outside the gene matches. Here the CDR3 DNA reads TGTGCCAGCAGTTTATCCCCAGGGGGATTCAAAAACATTCAGTACTTC. It encodes CASSLSPGGFKNIQYF.

The V gene is TRBV28, the J gene TRBJ1-2; D unclear. Trimming stripped 3 bases from V and 4 bases from J, with 12 bases between. The CDR3 covers 14 residues. Germline V lookup: CDR1 MDHEN, CDR2 SYDVKM. The chain's CDR3 is CASSLPTPIYGYTF. In DNA form, the CDR3 reads TGTGCCAGCAGTTTGCCCACTCCGATCTATGGCTACACCTTC.

This clone was found once. V and J are TRBV19 and TRBJ2-6; D gene unclear. CDR3 length equals 15 residues. Deletions cut 8 bases from V and 2 bases from J, with 13 bases between. The germline V gene has CDR1 LNHDA and CDR2 SQIVND (reference sequence). The CDR3 sequence is CASRPRRAGANVLTF. CDR3 coding DNA: TGTGCCAGTCGACCTAGACGAGCTGGGGCCAACGTCCTGACTTTC.

This chain links TRBV7-2 with TRBJ2-7, with a tentative D call TRBD1 (5 bases). Per the germline V gene, CDR1 is SGHTA and CDR2 is FQGNSA. V lost 4 bases and J 3 bases, leaving 13 bases between the germline ends. The length of the CDR3 is 14 residues. The CDR3 sequence is CASSSSPGYYEQYF. The CDR3 bases are TGTGCCAGCAGCTCGAGCCCAGGGTACTACGAGCAGTACTTC. The whole variable domain, remainder taken from reference TRBV7-2 and TRBJ2-7, is GAGVSQSPSNKVTEKGKDVELRCDPISGHTALYWYRQSLGQGLEFLIYFQGNSAPDKSGLPSDRFSAERTGGSVSTLTIQRTQQEDSAVYLCASSSSPGYYEQYFGPGTRLTVT.

The J gene is TRBJ1-5, the V gene TRBV30, with a weak D call TRBD1 (5 bases). CDR3 length: 14 amino acids. The germline CDR1 and CDR2 sequences are GTSNPN and SVGIG (reference sequence). V was shortened by 7 bases and J by 0 bases, with 13 bases between the two germline ends. The CDR3 DNA reads TGTGCCTTGACGACAGCCACTAGCAATCAGCCCCAGCATTTT. Its protein product is CALTTATSNQPQHF.

V gene TRBV21-1 combines with J gene TRBJ2-5; the tabulated D call, TRBD2, remains unverified against the DNA. TRBV21-1 is tagged as a pseudogene. The CDR3 sequence is 17 residues long. The CDR3 DNA sequence: TGTGCCAGCAGCAAAGGTACTTGGCGGGAGGGCGGGGAGACCCAGTACTTC. It yields the protein CASSKGTWREGGETQYF.

The chain couples TRBV4-1 to TRBJ1-2, with D unresolved. The CDR3 has 15 residues. V lost 4 bases to trimming and J lost 2 bases, with 14 bases between them. The V gene's germline CDR1 is MGHRA and CDR2 YSYEKL. The CDR3 spells CASSRVGNQNYGYTF. CDR3 DNA: TGCGCCAGCAGCCGGGTGGGCAACCAGAACTATGGCTACACCTTC.

This chain uses TRBV7-9 with TRBJ1-5, with 7 bases fitting TRBD1. The germline V gene encodes CDR1 SEHNR and CDR2 FQNEAQ (reference sequence). Germline trimming cut 8 bases from V and 6 bases from J; bases unmatched to any gene: 10. CDR3 size: 14 residues. The CDR3 protein is CASAGQGVGQPQHF. The CDR3 DNA is TGTGCCAGCGCGGGGCAGGGGGTAGGTCAGCCCCAGCATTTT.

This clone appeared a few times. This rearrangement joins TRBV3-1 (or the pseudogene TRBV3-2) to TRBJ2-1, with D possibly being TRBD2 (6 bases). The CDR3 has 15 amino acids. V lost 0 bases to trimming and J lost 5 bases, with 11 bases between them. Germline CDR1 reads LGHDT; CDR2 reads YNNKEL (reference sequence). The CDR3 spells CASSQDGRGDNEQFF. The CDR3 bases are TGTGCCAGCAGCCAAGACGGGCGGGGAGACAATGAGCAGTTCTTC.

The chain recombines TRBV18 with TRBJ1-5, with TRBD1 matching over 9 bases. The junction had 4 bases not matched to a gene; V was cut back by 1 base and J by 3 bases. This CDR3 spans 16 amino acids. CDR1 is KGHSH and CDR2 is LQKENI in the germline V gene. The CDR3 loop reads CASSPLGTGNNQPQHF. The CDR3 nucleotides read TGTGCCAGCTCACCACTCGGGACAGGGAACAATCAGCCCCAGCATTTT.

This rearrangement joins TRBV5-1 to TRBJ2-5; possible D gene TRBD2, 6 bases. The CDR3 sequence is 13 residues long. V lost 0 bases to trimming and J lost 10 bases, with 13 bases between them. Germline V gene sequence: CDR1 SGHRS, CDR2 YFSETQ. The CDR3 DNA sequence: TGCGCCAGCAGCTTGGAAGGTAGCGGAGACCAGTACTTC. Translated: CASSLEGSGDQYF.

The chain recombines TRBV6-5 with TRBJ1-6, with D maybe TRBD1 (5 bases). Germline CDR1 MNHEY, CDR2 SVGAGI. The CDR3 loop spans 12 amino acids. V gave up 7 bases and J gave up 10 bases, with 11 bases separating them. As DNA, the CDR3 is TGTGCCAGCACCGAGGCAGGGTCACCCCTCCACTTT. This codes for CASTEAGSPLHF.

The chain recombines TRBV5-1 with TRBJ2-5; TRBD2 aligns across 8 bases. V shed 2 bases and J 4 bases; nucleotides not matched to a gene: 7. The CDR3 sequence is 15 residues long. The germline gives CDR1 SGHRS, CDR2 YFSETQ. In DNA form, the CDR3 reads TGCGCCAGCAGCTTACCGGGGGGGGCCGGAGAGACCCAGTACTTC. It translates to CASSLPGGAGETQYF. Full variable domain (missing parts from reference TRBV5-1 and TRBJ2-5): KAGVTQTPRYLIKTRGQQVTLSCSPISGHRSVSWYQQTPGQGLQFLFEYFSETQRNKGNFPGRFSGRQFSNSRSEMNVSTLELGDSALYLCASSLPGGAGETQYFGPGTRLLVL.

This clone is a singleton in its sample. The genes are TRBV19 and TRBJ1-1; D gene ambiguous. V gave up 7 bases and J gave up 1 base, with 19 bases separating them. From germline, CDR1 is LNHDA and CDR2 SQIVND (reference sequence). This CDR3 comprises 16 residues. This chain's CDR3 is CASTDGSHVWNTEAFF. The CDR3 DNA reads as TGTGCCAGTACCGATGGGAGCCACGTGTGGAACACTGAAGCTTTCTTT.

The genes are TRBV7-6 and TRBJ1-3, with D hard to call. Germline assignment: CDR1 SGHVS and CDR2 FNYEAQ. The V end was cut by 6 bases, the J end by 0 bases, with 12 bases between. The length of the CDR3 is 15 residues. CDR3 amino acids: CASSPTRSSGNTIYF. The CDR3 bases are TGTGCCAGCAGTCCTACACGGAGCTCTGGAAACACCATATATTTT.